This TCR beta chain was documented in a study of blood T cell repertoires in COVID-19. For the study at large: The analysed material was cDNA or gDNA that came from T cells, B-cell-depleted T cells, or PBMCs.

Donors were grouped by their self-reported clinical history. Profiling relied on immunoSEQ multiplex PCR, and the TCRdb table lists in-frame clones only, not all of them. Of 250,000 or so clones listed, 70% to 90% are singletons. The origin of this receptor is a woman aged 50 to 60 who had recovered from COVID-19. The specimen was PBMCs or T cells enriched from blood (not recorded which).

The CDR3 here is CASSLSRTVYNEQFF. DNA for the CDR3: TGTGCCAGCAGTTTATCGAGGACAGTTTACAATGAGCAGTTCTTC. This sequence joins TRBV27 and TRBJ2-1, with D possibly TRBD1 on 6 matching bases. The CDR3 runs 15 residues. V was pared by 0 bases and J by 4 bases, with 10 bases between. Germline assignment: CDR1 MNHEY and CDR2 SMNVEV (reference sequence).